The 7 T cell receptor beta chains presented below share a single source sample, sequenced in a study of cytotoxic CD8 clonotypes in ibrutinib-treated CLL. Libraries were prepared by immunoSEQ multiplex PCR; TCRdb keeps only in-frame clonotypes and omits some of them. The table has some 130,000 clones, 80% to 95% seen once. The sequencing used PBMCs, collected after 12 months of ibrutinib treatment. These receptors were taken from a human donor with chronic lymphocytic leukemia.

In this sample, this clone turned up once. The chain carries TRBV30 and TRBJ2-7; D ambiguous. Germline CDR1 reads GTSNPN; CDR2 reads SVGIG (reference sequence). Trimming took 5 bases from V and 2 from J, leaving 10 bases between them. The CDR3 is made up of 12 amino acids. DNA for the CDR3: TGTGCCTGGGGTGCGGACCCCTACGAGCAGTACTTC. Translation gives CAWGADPYEQYF.

Turning to this clone: Relative to the germline gene, one junction end is altered; a read error may explain this. V and J are TRBV7-7 and TRBJ2-2; no definite D call. Germline V gene sequence: CDR1 SSHAT, CDR2 FNYEAQ (reference sequence). This CDR3 is built from 13 residues. CDR3 DNA sequence: TGTGCTAGCAGCCCCCAAAACACCGGGGAGCTGTTTTTT. Its translation: CASSPQNTGELFF.

The V and J genes are TRBV5-1 and TRBJ1-5; 10 nucleotides agree with TRBD1. V lost 3 bases, J lost 4 bases, and 4 bases stayed unmatched. Per germline, CDR1 SGHRS and CDR2 YFSETQ. The CDR3 consists of 15 residues. The CDR3 DNA sequence: TGCGCCAGCAGCTCCGGGACAGGGGTTAATCAGCCCCAGCATTTT. Translated: CASSSGTGVNQPQHF.

The chain has TRBV7-6 and TRBJ2-3; the match to TRBD2 covers 16 bases. The CDR3 covers 18 residues. Germline CDR1 reads SGHVS; CDR2 reads FNYEAQ. V trimming: 6 bases; J trimming: 2 bases; junction bases outside the gene matches: 8. The DNA for the CDR3 is TGTGCCAGCAGTTCTCCCGGGACTAGCGGGAGGGCCACAGATACGCAGTATTTT. As protein: CASSSPGTSGRATDTQYF.

This clone was observed a few times. The rearrangement joins TRBV9 to TRBJ2-2; TRBD2 aligns across 11 bases. Germline lookup yields CDR1 SGDLS and CDR2 YYNGEE. This CDR3 has 16 residues. V shed 3 bases and J 6 bases; nucleotides not matched to a gene: 7. The CDR3 sequence: CASSASSGRFPGELFF. CDR3 bases: TGTGCCAGCAGCGCATCTAGCGGGAGGTTCCCCGGGGAGCTGTTTTTT.

V is TRBV27 and J is TRBJ1-3, with TRBD1 matching 11 bases. The germline CDR1 and CDR2 sequences are MNHEY and SMNVEV (reference sequence). The CDR3 sequence is 17 residues long. V shed 5 bases and J 5 bases; nucleotides not matched to a gene: 11. The CDR3 DNA sequence: TGTGCCAGCAGTCCCGCCGGGACAGGGGGGATCAGAAACACCATATATTTT. It is translated as CASSPAGTGGIRNTIYF.

Written as DNA, the CDR3 is TGTGCCGCTCGTGGAGGCATAGGCACAGATACGCAGTATTTT. This encodes CAARGGIGTDTQYF. The chain recombines TRBV15 with TRBJ2-3; tentative D call: TRBD2 (5 bases). From germline, CDR1 is LNHNV and CDR2 YYDKDF (reference sequence). With 11 bases removed from V and 1 base from J, the gap between germline ends came to 16 bases. The CDR3 covers 14 residues. Looking up the rest from reference TRBV15 and TRBJ2-3 gives the full variable domain: DAMVIQNPRYQVTQFGKPVTLSCSQTLNHNVMYWYQQKSSQAPKLLFHYYDKDFNNEADTPDNFQSRRPNTSFCFLDIRSPGLGDTAMYLCAARGGIGTDTQYFGPGTRLTVL.